Listed below are T cell receptor beta chains from one sample, sequenced in a study of cytomegalovirus exposure and HLA in healthy donors. Produced via immunoSEQ multiplex PCR; TCRdb's table is partial and in-frame only. The sample consists of 55,000 to 70,000 clones, roughly 94% of them appearing once. The sequencing input was PBMCs. The receptors here all came from a man between 18 and 29 years old in good health and CMV-seronegative. Both conserved end residues are part of each CDR3. Fields, in order: D gene, J gene, V gene, clone size, CDR3 protein, CDR3 DNA. D genes are given only for firm matches. Some rows mark clone size as missing; the rest say once, few, many or name a class of expanded clone.

>.|TRBJ1-3|TRBV7-9|.
CASSLSGSGNTIYF
TGTGCCAGCAGCTTATCAGGGTCTGGAAACACCATATATTTT
>TRBD2|TRBJ2-1|TRBV19|.
CASSQRGLYNEQFF
TGTGCCAGTAGTCAGCGGGGACTCTACAATGAGCAGTTCTTC
>.|TRBJ1-5|TRBV5-3|.
CARSTYPRLSNQPQHF
TGTGCCAGAAGTACGTACCCGAGACTTAGCAATCAGCCCCAGCATTTT
>TRBD2|TRBJ2-1|TRBV5-1|once
CASSLETSGYNEQFF
TGCGCCAGCAGCTTGGAGACTAGCGGGTACAATGAGCAGTTCTTC
>.|TRBJ2-1|TRBV5-4|.
CASSRDFTEQFF
TGTGCCAGCAGCCGGGACTTTACCGAGCAGTTCTTC
>.|TRBJ1-2|TRBV28|.
CASSSSPGPNYGYTF
TGTGCCAGCAGTTCCAGTCCTGGGCCTAACTATGGCTACACCTTC
>TRBD2|TRBJ2-2|TRBV28|.
CASSFAGLAVSGELFF
TGTGCCAGCAGTTTTGCGGGACTAGCAGTCTCCGGGGAGCTGTTTTTT
>TRBD2|TRBJ2-3|TRBV7-3|.
CASSSGLGGSTDTQYF
TGTGCCAGCAGCTCCGGACTAGGTGGTTCCACAGATACGCAGTATTTT
>.|TRBJ2-1|TRBV4-3|.
CASSQDPGFNEQFF
TGCGCCAGCAGCCAAGATCCGGGTTTCAATGAGCAGTTCTTC
>TRBD2|TRBJ2-1|TRBV6-4|.
CASSDSGLAGLDEQFF
TGTGCCAGCAGTGACTCTGGACTAGCGGGATTGGATGAGCAGTTCTTC
>TRBD1|TRBJ2-7|TRBV4-1|.
CASSQVWDRRSYEQYF
TGCGCCAGCAGCCAAGTATGGGACAGGCGCTCCTACGAGCAGTACTTC
>TRBD1|TRBJ2-1|TRBV7-6|.
CASSLRTGGSYNEQFF
TGTGCCAGCAGCCTACGGACAGGGGGCTCCTACAATGAGCAGTTCTTC
>TRBD2|TRBJ2-2|TRBV5-4|.
CASFLAGDTGELFF
TGTGCCAGTTTCCTAGCGGGAGACACCGGGGAGCTGTTTTTT
>TRBD1|TRBJ1-5|TRBV2|.
CASSGDRGNQPQHF
TGTGCCAGCAGTGGGGACAGGGGAAATCAGCCCCAGCATTTT
>TRBD1|TRBJ2-7|TRBV19|.
CASSIDRRTGATEQYF
TGTGCCAGTAGTATAGATCGCCGGACAGGGGCGACCGAGCAGTACTTC
>.|TRBJ2-1|TRBV7-9|.
CASSLALATDNEQFF
TGTGCCAGCAGCTTAGCGCTAGCTACGGACAATGAGCAGTTCTTC
>TRBD1|TRBJ1-2|TRBV29-1|.
CSVGIIGQDAGYTF
TGCAGCGTTGGTATAATCGGACAGGACGCTGGCTACACCTTC
>.|TRBJ1-1|TRBV7-2|.
CASSLVEVGEAFF
TGTGCCAGCAGCTTGGTTGAGGTGGGTGAAGCTTTCTTT
>.|TRBJ1-4|TRBV6-1|.
CASMSTRTNEKLFF
TGTGCCAGCATGTCAACCCGGACTAATGAAAAACTGTTTTTT
>TRBD1|TRBJ1-5|TRBV7-2|.
CASRRDRDPNQPQHF
TGTGCCAGCAGGCGGGACAGGGACCCCAATCAGCCCCAGCATTTT
>.|TRBJ2-7|TRBV11-2|.
CASSLAWVEGYEQYF
TGTGCCAGCAGCTTAGCATGGGTTGAGGGCTACGAGCAGTACTTC
>TRBD2|TRBJ2-1|TRBV14|.
CASSTRLAGGPDNEQFF
TGTGCCAGCAGCACCCGACTAGCGGGAGGGCCGGACAATGAGCAGTTCTTC
>TRBD1|TRBJ2-1|TRBV6-1|.
CASSELPPRQGSYNEQFF
TGTGCCAGCAGTGAATTACCCCCCCGACAGGGGTCCTACAATGAGCAGTTCTTC
>.|TRBJ2-7|TRBV4-1|.
CASSLQVTSDSAYEQYF
TGCGCCAGCAGCCTCCAAGTGACTTCGGATTCCGCCTACGAGCAGTACTTC
>TRBD1|TRBJ1-5|TRBV19|.
CASTTGLFQPQHF
TGTGCCAGTACGACAGGGTTGTTCCAGCCCCAGCATTTT
>.|TRBJ2-7|TRBV7-3|.
CASSLRAGSGAYEQYF
TGTGCCAGCAGCTTAAGGGCCGGGAGTGGGGCCTACGAGCAGTACTTC
>.|TRBJ1-2|TRBV28|.
CASSQYGYTF
TGTGCCAGCAGCCAGTATGGCTACACCTTC
>TRBD2|TRBJ2-5|TRBV9|.
CASSVATSGRWETQYF
TGTGCCAGCAGCGTAGCGACTAGCGGGAGGTGGGAGACCCAGTACTTC
>.|TRBJ1-1|TRBV7-9|.
CASSLVGGSHTEAFF
TGTGCCAGCAGCTTAGTGGGCGGGTCTCACACTGAAGCTTTCTTT
>TRBD2|TRBJ2-5|TRBV5-1|.
CASSSGTSGRIETQYF
TGCGCCAGCAGCTCCGGGACTAGCGGGAGGATAGAGACCCAGTACTTC
>TRBD1|TRBJ1-1|TRBV14|.
CASSQVTGAEAFF
TGTGCCAGCAGCCAAGTGACAGGGGCTGAAGCTTTCTTT
>TRBD2|TRBJ2-2|TRBV18|once
CASSSSGRTRGTGELFF
TGTGCCAGCTCAAGTAGCGGGAGGACACGAGGCACCGGGGAGCTGTTTTTT
>.|TRBJ2-7|TRBV30|.
CAWTVPGASTPYEQYF
TGTGCCTGGACGGTACCGGGCGCTAGCACTCCCTACGAGCAGTACTTC
>.|TRBJ2-7|TRBV6-6|.
CASSAGSATAYEQYF
TGTGCCAGCAGTGCAGGTAGCGCAACTGCCTACGAGCAGTACTTC
>.|TRBJ2-1|TRBV7-9|.
CASSLAADNEQFF
TGTGCCAGCAGCTTAGCCGCAGACAATGAGCAGTTCTTC
>.|TRBJ1-3|TRBV2|.
CASRMTRLDSGNTIYF
TGTGCCAGCAGGATGACAAGGCTTGATTCTGGAAACACCATATATTTT
>.|TRBJ1-4|TRBV7-2|.
CASSLGVWGELFF
TGTGCCAGCAGCTTAGGGGTTTGGGGGGAACTGTTTTTT
>TRBD2|TRBJ2-1|TRBV6-4|.
CASSAGTSGNEQFF
TGTGCCAGCAGTGCCGGGACTAGCGGCAATGAGCAGTTCTTC
>.|TRBJ2-7|TRBV12-5|.
CASGRDSTKMQYF
TGTGCTAGTGGTAGGGACTCCACAAAGATGCAGTACTTC
>.|TRBJ1-1|TRBV7-9|.
CASSLLEAGGHTEAFF
TGTGCCAGCAGCTTACTCGAGGCGGGGGGTCACACTGAAGCTTTCTTT
>TRBD1|TRBJ1-2|TRBV6-5|.
CASSYRTGEGGYTF
TGTGCCAGCAGTTACAGGACAGGGGAAGGTGGCTACACCTTC
>.|TRBJ1-2|TRBV19|.
CASSMAGNYGYTF
TGTGCCAGTAGTATGGCCGGGAACTATGGCTACACCTTC
>TRBD2|TRBJ2-5|TRBV5-1|.
CASSFTSGSETQYF
TGCGCCAGCAGCTTCACTAGCGGGAGTGAGACCCAGTACTTC
>TRBD2|TRBJ2-2|TRBV7-9|.
CASSLRLAGDTGELFF
TGTGCCAGCAGCTTGCGCCTAGCGGGGGACACCGGGGAGCTGTTTTTT
>.|TRBJ1-5|TRBV9|.
CASSQGGLNQPQHF
TGTGCCAGCAGCCAGGGCGGCCTCAATCAGCCCCAGCATTTT
>.|TRBJ2-1|TRBV27|.
CASGPQGFSYNEQFF
TGTGCCAGCGGACCACAGGGTTTCTCCTACAATGAGCAGTTCTTC
>TRBD1|TRBJ2-5|TRBV5-1|.
CASSLGQGETQYF
TGCGCCAGCAGCTTGGGACAGGGAGAGACCCAGTACTTC
>TRBD2|TRBJ2-7|TRBV2|.
CASSPRGLTSGARGEQYF
TGTGCCAGCAGTCCCCGGGGTCTGACTAGCGGGGCTCGTGGAGAGCAGTACTTC
>.|TRBJ1-3|TRBV6-1|.
CASSEGGGDTIYF
TGTGCCAGCAGTGAGGGGGGAGGGGACACCATATATTTT
>.|TRBJ2-7|TRBV6-1|.
CASSLPGLTVEQYF
TGTGCCAGCAGCCTCCCGGGACTTACTGTCGAGCAGTACTTC
>TRBD2|TRBJ2-2|TRBV5-1|.
CASSWSGRAATGELFF
TGCGCCAGCAGCTGGAGCGGGAGGGCCGCCACCGGGGAGCTGTTTTTT
>TRBD1|TRBJ2-1|TRBV27|.
CASSVTGGGYNEQFF
TGTGCCAGCAGTGTAACAGGGGGCGGGTACAATGAGCAGTTCTTC
>TRBD2|TRBJ2-1|TRBV7-2|.
CASSLTSGSDEQFF
TGTGCCAGCAGCCTGACTAGCGGGAGCGATGAGCAGTTCTTC
>.|TRBJ2-1|TRBV21-1|.
CASSKAGVSYNEQFF
TGTGCCAGCAGCAAAGCAGGGGTCTCCTACAATGAGCAGTTCTTC
>.|TRBJ1-2|TRBV19|.
CASSKSVEDYGYTF
TGTGCCAGTAGTAAGTCAGTCGAAGACTATGGCTACACCTTC
>TRBD2|TRBJ2-3|TRBV7-6|.
CASSLGLAGGFPDTQYF
TGTGCCAGCAGCTTAGGACTAGCGGGAGGATTCCCAGATACGCAGTATTTT